This T cell receptor (beta chain) was captured in a study of graft-versus-host responses after intestinal transplantation. About the study: Recipients across the board were started on anti-thymocyte globulin induction, then kept on tacrolimus and steroids for approximately three years.

Here immunoSEQ multiplex PCR was the method, and the copy in TCRdb shows in-frame clones only, minus some. Among under 95,000 clones, about nine tenths were seen once, and the ten largest hold more than 0.25%. Study-level findings and limits: Analysis identified GvH clones in recipient marrow, with some appearing first in ileum or blood.

V was clipped by 1 base and J by 5 bases; unmatched bases: 9. This CDR3 has 16 amino acids. Per germline, CDR1 SEHNR and CDR2 FQNEAQ (reference sequence). With respect to this clone: The antigen is undetermined.

The chain has TRBV7-9 and TRBJ2-5; 8 bases line up with TRBD1. This specimen was unstimulated CD4+ T cells sorted from spleen or lymph node cells, taken before transplant. This sequence originates from a human donor who was the organ donor for an intestinal transplant. The CDR3 DNA follows: TGTGCCAGCAGCTTAGTTGGGACAGGTTCCCGGGAGACCCAGTACTTC. It specifies CASSLVGTGSRETQYF. Combining the CDR3 with reference TRBV7-9 and TRBJ2-5 gives the whole variable domain DTGVSQNPRHKITKRGQNVTFRCDPISEHNRLYWYRQTLGQGPEFLTYFQNEAQLEKSRLLSDRFSAERPKGSFSTLEIQRTEQGDSAMYLCASSLVGTGSRETQYFGPGTRLLVL.